The TCR beta chain under discussion was sequenced for a study of blood T cell repertoires in COVID-19 (dated by TCRdb to 2018 to 2020). Turning to the overall study: The collaborator samples originated in the United States, Italy and Spain and spanned the acute and convalescent phases of COVID-19. The samples were drawn from two sources: the first 160 participants of the ongoing ImmuneRACE study, and over 950 subjects contributed by 6 global collaborators. The prospective study material was composed of cDNA or gDNA derived from T cells, B-cell-depleted T cells, or PBMCs. The repertoires were released in a freely available public database intended as a resource for research on the immune response to SARS-CoV-2. The dataset comprised deeply sampled blood TCRbeta repertoires from subjects exposed to, actively infected with, or recovered from COVID-19. The sample metadata nearly always contained a de-identified subject ID, COVID-19 status, age in years and sex. HLA class I and class II types, where available, came from metadata supplied by the sample provider rather than from assay-based typing.

Counted from cysteine to phenylalanine, this CDR3 has 13 amino acids. Solely the CDR3 DNA is kept, with 39 bases framed from the first base. Reading the germline V gene gives CDR1 SGDLS and CDR2 YYNGEE. V was cut back by 4 bases and J by 4 bases, leaving a gap of 10 bases between them. On this clone itself: What this receptor recognizes is not known. Base qualities are missing; no much larger clone stands one base away.

Overall results and qualifications from the work: The amount of clinical and demographic metadata varied by source and participant and was provided uncurated.

Whole blood was collected in K2EDTA tubes by collaborating institutions according to the institutions' own protocols. Collaborator samples were shipped for TCRbeta analysis as frozen whole blood, isolated PBMCs, or DNA extracted from either sample type. TCRbeta CDR3 regions were amplified from genomic DNA using the immunoSEQ Assay, a bias-controlled multiplex PCR. The authors' analysis ran thus. The number of nucleated cells in each sample was estimated from the amplification of reference gene primers within the assay. To quantify the absolute abundance of each unique TCRbeta CDR3 rearrangement, sequence reads were collapsed and filtered. For each sample, productive Simpson clonality was calculated as the square root of Simpson's diversity index over productive rearrangements. The source is immuneACCESS, and TCRdb retained only in-frame sequences with V and J called. Part of the clones is not carried over; for the studies checked, unresolved V genes explain less than half of this, and the remainder is unexplained. V, J and clone size derive from that table, while D and trimming were established from the DNA sequence. This sample has approximately 240,000 clones in its table, and 65% to 85% of those were observed once. Roughly 4% of the sample belongs to the ten largest clones.

The TCR was taken from a woman in her forties with active or convalescent COVID-19. Sequenced input: peripheral blood. The rearranged chain carries TRBV9 and TRBJ2-3, with TRBD2 as a weak D call on 6 bases. The CDR3 corresponds to CASSTTGADTQYF. The nucleotide sequence reads as follows: TGTGCCAGCAGCACCACGGGGGCAGATACGCAGTATTTT.